Sequencing of this T cell receptor beta chain was carried out in a study of control samples from healthy donors and cancer patients (dated by TCRdb to about 2020). Trimming leaves V shorter by 3 bases and J shorter by 5 bases, with the junction holding 11 bases beyond the gene matches. CDR1 and CDR2, per the germline V gene (reference sequence), are MNHEY and SMNVEV. The CDR3 holds 16 amino acids from the cysteine to the phenylalanine. Only the CDR3 DNA is retained, 48 bases long and in frame from the first base. Libraries came from the immunoSEQ multiplex PCR assay. TCRdb obtained this table from immuneACCESS and retained in-frame rearrangements with V and J assigned. These tables miss some clones; where compared with another copy, unresolved V genes account for less than half of the shortfall, and the remainder is unexplained. Counted in this sample were about 120,000 clones; over 85% of them appeared once. The ten largest make up about 2.5% of the sample.

Comments on this clone: Its antigen has not been determined. Per-base quality was not reported, and no clone a single base away is much larger than it.

The receptor comes from a man younger than 40 in good health. The chain uses TRBV27 and TRBJ2-7; 9 bases in the middle match TRBD1. Sequencing was carried out using blood. The DNA sequence reads TGTGCCAGCAGTTTGTTCTCGGGGACAGGGAGGAACGAGCAGTACTTC. This yields the protein CASSLFSGTGRNEQYF.